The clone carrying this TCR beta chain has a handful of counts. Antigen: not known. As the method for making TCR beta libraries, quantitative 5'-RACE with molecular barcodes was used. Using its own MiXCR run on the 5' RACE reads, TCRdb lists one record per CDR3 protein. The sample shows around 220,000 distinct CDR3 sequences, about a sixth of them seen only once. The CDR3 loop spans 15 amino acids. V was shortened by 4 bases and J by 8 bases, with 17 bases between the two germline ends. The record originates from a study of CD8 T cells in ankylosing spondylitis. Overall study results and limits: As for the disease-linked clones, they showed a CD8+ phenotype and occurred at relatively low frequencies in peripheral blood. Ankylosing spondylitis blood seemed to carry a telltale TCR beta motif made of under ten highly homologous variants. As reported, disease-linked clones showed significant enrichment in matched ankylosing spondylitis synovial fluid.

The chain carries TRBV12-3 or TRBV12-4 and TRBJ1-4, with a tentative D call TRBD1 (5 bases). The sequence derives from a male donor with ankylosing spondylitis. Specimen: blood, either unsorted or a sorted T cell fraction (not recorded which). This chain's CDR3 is CASSSFTGGGEKLFF. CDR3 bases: TGTGCCAGCAGTTCCTTCACTGGGGGGGGGGAAAAACTGTTTTTT.